Following are 22 T cell receptor beta chains from one sample sequenced in a study of blood T cell repertoires in COVID-19. Method: immunoSEQ multiplex PCR; TCRdb's copy keeps in-frame clones and lacks some. The table lists roughly 1,800 clones, roughly 69% of them singletons, with roughly a quarter in the top ten. The sequenced sample was peripheral blood. The receptors originated from an older man with active COVID-19.

This clone came up once. The V call is TRBV3-1 (or the pseudogene TRBV3-2), the J call TRBJ1-2; the D is unclear. Per the germline V gene, CDR1 is LGHDT and CDR2 is YNNKEL (reference sequence). The germline V and J ends were trimmed by 4 bases and 7 bases, with 13 bases remaining between them. This CDR3 region has 13 residues. CDR3 in amino acids: CASSPGSRIGYTF. CDR3 nucleotide sequence: TGTGCCAGCAGCCCCGGGTCGCGAATTGGCTACACCTTC.

The chain is built from TRBV5-1 and TRBJ2-1, with 12 nucleotides matching TRBD2. CDR1 is SGHRS, CDR2 YFSETQ, per germline. With 4 bases clipped from V and 5 bases from J, the junction kept 4 bases outside the gene matches. The CDR3 contains 15 residues. CDR3 amino acids: CASSPLAGGHNEQFF. The CDR3 DNA reads as TGCGCCAGCAGCCCACTAGCGGGGGGTCACAATGAGCAGTTCTTC.

The chain uses TRBV19 and TRBJ2-2; 11 bases are a match to TRBD2. V shed 3 bases, J shed 6 bases, and the junction held 6 bases outside the gene matches. Germline values: CDR1 LNHDA, CDR2 SQIVND (reference sequence). The CDR3 contains 16 residues. The CDR3 is CASSILTSGKSGELFF. In nucleotides, the CDR3 is TGTGCCAGTAGTATCTTGACTAGCGGGAAATCCGGGGAGCTGTTTTTT.

This sequence joins TRBV19 and TRBJ1-5; TRBD1 agrees at 10 bases. The germline CDR1 and CDR2 sequences are LNHDA and SQIVND (reference sequence). The V and J ends lost 6 bases and 6 bases, in that order; junction bases with no gene match: 8. The CDR3 runs to 15 residues. The CDR3 region has the DNA TGTGCCAGTAGGTTGACAGGGGGCTTGTTTCAGCCCCAGCATTTT. Its translation: CASRLTGGLFQPQHF.

This clone is deemed medium-sized. The V gene is TRBV5-4, the J gene TRBJ2-3; 12 nucleotides align to TRBD2. The germline CDR1 and CDR2 sequences are SGHNT and YYREEE (reference sequence). V lost 4 bases and J lost 4; bases outside the gene matches: 10. The CDR3 consists of 17 residues. The CDR3 spells CASSLGTSGWEADTQYF. The CDR3 nucleotides read TGTGCCAGCAGCCTTGGGACTAGCGGGTGGGAGGCAGATACGCAGTATTTT.

The V gene is TRBV14, the J gene TRBJ2-7, with D possibly matching TRBD1 (5 bases). Trimming stripped 1 base from V and 3 bases from J, with 10 bases between. Per germline, CDR1 SGHDN and CDR2 FVKESK. This CDR3 has 14 residues. The CDR3 spells CASSQVGQGYEQYF. Here the CDR3 DNA reads TGTGCCAGCAGCCAAGTTGGTCAGGGCTACGAGCAGTACTTC.

This chain connects TRBV5-8 to TRBJ2-3, with TRBD2 identical over 9 bases. The CDR3 is 16 amino acids. V dropped 1 base and J dropped 2; count of bases not matched to a gene: 5. Germline values: CDR1 SGHTS, CDR2 YDEGEE. In DNA form, the CDR3 reads TGTGCCAGCAGCTTGAAGGCGGGAGGGGTCACAGATACGCAGTATTTT. It encodes CASSLKAGGVTDTQYF.

V is TRBV12-5 and J is TRBJ2-7, with D perhaps matching TRBD1 (5 bases). Germline CDR1 reads LGHNT; CDR2 reads FRNRAP. There are 14 residues in the CDR3. The ends were cut back, 7 bases at V and 2 bases at J, with 15 bases in the middle. The CDR3 bases are TGTGCTAGTGCCTACGACAGTGGCCCCTACGAGCAGTACTTC. Residues: CASAYDSGPYEQYF.

The chain uses TRBV5-8 and TRBJ2-2, with D hard to call. The CDR3 is 14 amino acids. The V end lost 3 bases, the J end lost 9 bases, and 15 bases lay between the germline ends. Germline V lookup: CDR1 SGHTS, CDR2 YDEGEE. The CDR3 spells CASSSFGWPRELFF. The CDR3 DNA reads TGTGCCAGCAGCTCCTTCGGGTGGCCACGGGAGCTGTTTTTT. Based on the CDR3 plus reference TRBV5-8 and TRBJ2-2, the full variable domain is EAGVTQSPTHLIKTRGQQATLRCSPISGHTSVYWYQQALGLGLQFLLWYDEGEERNRGNFPPRFSGRQFPNYSSELNVNALELEDSALYLCASSSFGWPRELFFGEGSRLTVL.

The chain recombines TRBV25-1 with TRBJ2-3; 8 nucleotides match TRBD2. The germline V gene encodes CDR1 MGHDK and CDR2 SYGVNS. V trimming: 6 bases; J trimming: 4 bases; junction bases outside the gene matches: 6. The CDR3 has 14 residues. CDR3 coding DNA: TGTGCCAGCAGGTATACGGGGGGGCCAGATACGCAGTATTTT. It translates to CASRYTGGPDTQYF. The variable domain in full, with the rest retrieved from reference TRBV25-1 and TRBJ2-3, is EADIYQTPRYLVIGTGKKITLECSQTMGHDKMYWYQQDPGMELHLIHYSYGVNSTEKGDLSSESTVSRIRTEHFPLTLESARPSHTSQYLCASRYTGGPDTQYFGPGTRLTVL.

The V call is TRBV11-2, the J call TRBJ1-3; D may be TRBD1 (6 bases). Germline loops: CDR1 SGHAT, CDR2 FQNNGV. The CDR3 has 19 amino acids. V shed 5 bases and J shed 0 bases, with 23 bases lying between them. The chain's CDR3 is CASSELLGAGVSSGNTIYF. The CDR3, as DNA: TGTGCCAGCAGCGAACTCTTAGGAGCAGGGGTCAGCTCTGGAAACACCATATATTTT.

CDR3 loop: CASRSGTGSAISSPLHF. The DNA for the CDR3 is TGTGCCAGCAGATCCGGGACAGGGTCGGCGATCAGTTCACCCCTCCACTTT. This chain joins TRBV27 and TRBJ1-6; TRBD1 aligns across 9 bases. V was pared by 6 bases and J by 9 bases, with 15 bases of the junction left unmatched. The CDR3 has 17 amino acids. Germline V gene lookup returns CDR1 MNHEY and CDR2 SMNVEV (reference sequence).

The chain uses TRBV14 and TRBJ1-2; D remains unclear. Trimming pared 3 bases from V and 8 bases from J, leaving 10 bases between. This CDR3 region has 12 residues. Germline-derived CDR1 and CDR2 are SGHDN and FVKESK. CDR3: CASSQTGWGYTF. The CDR3 nucleotides read TGTGCCAGCAGCCAGACGGGTTGGGGCTACACCTTC.

The V and J genes are TRBV19 and TRBJ2-1, with a possible D match to TRBD1 (6 bases). CDR1 LNHDA and CDR2 SQIVND come from the germline V gene (reference sequence). The CDR3 is made up of 16 amino acids. V was cut by 3 bases and J by 9 bases, with 21 bases left in between. The CDR3 DNA reads TGTGCCAGTAGTATTACAGGGCAAACCCCCCTGGCTGAGCAGTTCTTC. It yields the protein CASSITGQTPLAEQFF.

This chain uses TRBV18 with TRBJ2-5; D uncertain. Trimming left V 4 bases short and J 5 bases short, with 11 bases between. This CDR3 region has 13 residues. Germline CDR1 and CDR2: KGHSH and LQKENI. CDR3 bases: TGTGCCAGCTCACTCGACATGGGTGAGACCCAGTACTTC. The encoded protein is CASSLDMGETQYF.

The DNA for the CDR3 is TGTGCCAGCAGCTTAGCGCCCCCACACAGGGGTGATACGCAGTATTTT. Amino acid sequence: CASSLAPPHRGDTQYF. This chain uses TRBV7-9 with TRBJ2-3; TRBD1 aligns across 7 bases. The length of the CDR3 is 16 residues. V dropped 0 bases and J dropped 6; count of bases not matched to a gene: 9. Germline CDR1 and CDR2: SEHNR and FQNEAQ (reference sequence). Full variable domain (outside the CDR3, taken from reference TRBV7-9 and TRBJ2-3): DTGVSQNPRHKITKRGQNVTFRCDPISEHNRLYWYRQTLGQGPEFLTYFQNEAQLEKSRLLSDRFSAERPKGSFSTLEIQRTEQGDSAMYLCASSLAPPHRGDTQYFGPGTRLTVL.

The gene calls are TRBV4-1 and TRBJ1-2; 8 bases map to TRBD1. There are 15 residues in the CDR3. The germline CDR1 and CDR2 sequences are MGHRA and YSYEKL. With V trimmed by 4 bases and J by 4 bases, 8 bases remained unmatched. This chain's CDR3 is CASSRGQGPGYGYTF. For the CDR3, the DNA is TGCGCCAGCAGCCGCGGACAGGGCCCCGGCTATGGCTACACCTTC.

The rearrangement joins TRBV19 to TRBJ1-5; tentative D call: TRBD1 (6 bases). The CDR3 runs 13 residues. V gave up 7 bases and J gave up 3 bases, with 10 bases separating them. Germline loops: CDR1 LNHDA, CDR2 SQIVND (reference sequence). CDR3 sequence (DNA): TGTGCCAGTATGGACAGACCCAATCAGCCCCAGCATTTT. This encodes CASMDRPNQPQHF.

The rearrangement joins TRBV5-1 to TRBJ1-5, with a tentative D call TRBD1 (6 bases). Germline V gives CDR1 SGHRS, CDR2 YFSETQ. This CDR3 is 15 amino acids long. The V end was cut by 4 bases, the J end by 0 bases, with 11 bases between. CDR3 coding DNA: TGCGCCAGCAGCAAACTGGGGGCTAGCAATCAGCCCCAGCATTTT. Its protein product is CASSKLGASNQPQHF.

This clone was counted only a few times. This chain uses TRBV2 with TRBJ1-2; a weak D match, TRBD1 (6 bases). The germline V gene encodes CDR1 SNHLY and CDR2 FYNNEI. V was trimmed by 7 bases and J by 0 bases, leaving 15 bases between them. CDR3 length equals 15 residues. The CDR3 DNA sequence: TGTGCCAGCAATGGGGAGGGGGATACTAACTATGGCTACACCTTC. It yields the protein CASNGEGDTNYGYTF.

The J gene is TRBJ1-2, the V gene TRBV5-4; TRBD1 agrees at 7 bases. CDR3 length: 15 amino acids. J lost 5 bases, V lost 0 bases, and 7 bases had no gene match. The V gene's germline CDR1 is SGHNT and CDR2 YYREEE (reference sequence). In DNA form, the CDR3 reads TGTGCCAGCAGCTTGGTAGGGGGCGGAGGGTATGGCTACACCTTC. Translated, it gives CASSLVGGGGYGYTF.

This chain uses TRBV6-1 with TRBJ2-1; 8 bases match TRBD2. The CDR3 runs 16 residues. V shed 3 bases, J shed 3 bases, and the junction held 7 bases outside the gene matches. The germline V gene has CDR1 MNHNS and CDR2 SASEGT. CDR3 sequence reads: CASSDKRGGLYNEQFF. The CDR3 coding sequence is TGTGCCAGCAGTGACAAACGGGGGGGCCTCTACAATGAGCAGTTCTTC.